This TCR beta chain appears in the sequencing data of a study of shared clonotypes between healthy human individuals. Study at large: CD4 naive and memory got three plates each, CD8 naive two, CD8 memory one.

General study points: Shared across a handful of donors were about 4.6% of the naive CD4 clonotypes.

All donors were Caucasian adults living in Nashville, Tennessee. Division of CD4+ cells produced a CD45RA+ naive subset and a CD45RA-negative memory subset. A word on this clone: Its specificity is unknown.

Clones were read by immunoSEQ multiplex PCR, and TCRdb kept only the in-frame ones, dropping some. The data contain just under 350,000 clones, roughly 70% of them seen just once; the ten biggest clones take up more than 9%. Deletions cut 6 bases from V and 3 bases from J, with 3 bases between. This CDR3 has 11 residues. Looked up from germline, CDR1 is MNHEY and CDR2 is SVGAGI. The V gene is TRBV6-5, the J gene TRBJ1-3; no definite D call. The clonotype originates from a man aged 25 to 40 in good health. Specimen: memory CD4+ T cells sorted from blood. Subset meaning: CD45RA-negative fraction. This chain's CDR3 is CASRDGNTIYF. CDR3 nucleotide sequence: TGTGCCAGCAGGGATGGAAACACCATATATTTT.